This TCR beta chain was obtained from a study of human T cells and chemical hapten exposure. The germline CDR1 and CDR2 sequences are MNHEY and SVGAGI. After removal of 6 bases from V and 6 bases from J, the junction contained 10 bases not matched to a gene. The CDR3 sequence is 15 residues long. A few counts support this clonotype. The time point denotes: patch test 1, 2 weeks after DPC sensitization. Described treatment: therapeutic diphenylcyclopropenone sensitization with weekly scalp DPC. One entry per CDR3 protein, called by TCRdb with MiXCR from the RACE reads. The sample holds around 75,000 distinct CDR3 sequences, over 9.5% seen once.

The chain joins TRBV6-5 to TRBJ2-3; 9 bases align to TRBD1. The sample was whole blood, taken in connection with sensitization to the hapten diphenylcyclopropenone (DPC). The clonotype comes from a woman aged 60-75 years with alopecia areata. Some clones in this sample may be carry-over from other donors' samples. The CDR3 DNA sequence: TGTGCCAGCAGAGAACCGGGACAGGGTGACGATACGCAGTATTTT. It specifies CASREPGQGDDTQYF.